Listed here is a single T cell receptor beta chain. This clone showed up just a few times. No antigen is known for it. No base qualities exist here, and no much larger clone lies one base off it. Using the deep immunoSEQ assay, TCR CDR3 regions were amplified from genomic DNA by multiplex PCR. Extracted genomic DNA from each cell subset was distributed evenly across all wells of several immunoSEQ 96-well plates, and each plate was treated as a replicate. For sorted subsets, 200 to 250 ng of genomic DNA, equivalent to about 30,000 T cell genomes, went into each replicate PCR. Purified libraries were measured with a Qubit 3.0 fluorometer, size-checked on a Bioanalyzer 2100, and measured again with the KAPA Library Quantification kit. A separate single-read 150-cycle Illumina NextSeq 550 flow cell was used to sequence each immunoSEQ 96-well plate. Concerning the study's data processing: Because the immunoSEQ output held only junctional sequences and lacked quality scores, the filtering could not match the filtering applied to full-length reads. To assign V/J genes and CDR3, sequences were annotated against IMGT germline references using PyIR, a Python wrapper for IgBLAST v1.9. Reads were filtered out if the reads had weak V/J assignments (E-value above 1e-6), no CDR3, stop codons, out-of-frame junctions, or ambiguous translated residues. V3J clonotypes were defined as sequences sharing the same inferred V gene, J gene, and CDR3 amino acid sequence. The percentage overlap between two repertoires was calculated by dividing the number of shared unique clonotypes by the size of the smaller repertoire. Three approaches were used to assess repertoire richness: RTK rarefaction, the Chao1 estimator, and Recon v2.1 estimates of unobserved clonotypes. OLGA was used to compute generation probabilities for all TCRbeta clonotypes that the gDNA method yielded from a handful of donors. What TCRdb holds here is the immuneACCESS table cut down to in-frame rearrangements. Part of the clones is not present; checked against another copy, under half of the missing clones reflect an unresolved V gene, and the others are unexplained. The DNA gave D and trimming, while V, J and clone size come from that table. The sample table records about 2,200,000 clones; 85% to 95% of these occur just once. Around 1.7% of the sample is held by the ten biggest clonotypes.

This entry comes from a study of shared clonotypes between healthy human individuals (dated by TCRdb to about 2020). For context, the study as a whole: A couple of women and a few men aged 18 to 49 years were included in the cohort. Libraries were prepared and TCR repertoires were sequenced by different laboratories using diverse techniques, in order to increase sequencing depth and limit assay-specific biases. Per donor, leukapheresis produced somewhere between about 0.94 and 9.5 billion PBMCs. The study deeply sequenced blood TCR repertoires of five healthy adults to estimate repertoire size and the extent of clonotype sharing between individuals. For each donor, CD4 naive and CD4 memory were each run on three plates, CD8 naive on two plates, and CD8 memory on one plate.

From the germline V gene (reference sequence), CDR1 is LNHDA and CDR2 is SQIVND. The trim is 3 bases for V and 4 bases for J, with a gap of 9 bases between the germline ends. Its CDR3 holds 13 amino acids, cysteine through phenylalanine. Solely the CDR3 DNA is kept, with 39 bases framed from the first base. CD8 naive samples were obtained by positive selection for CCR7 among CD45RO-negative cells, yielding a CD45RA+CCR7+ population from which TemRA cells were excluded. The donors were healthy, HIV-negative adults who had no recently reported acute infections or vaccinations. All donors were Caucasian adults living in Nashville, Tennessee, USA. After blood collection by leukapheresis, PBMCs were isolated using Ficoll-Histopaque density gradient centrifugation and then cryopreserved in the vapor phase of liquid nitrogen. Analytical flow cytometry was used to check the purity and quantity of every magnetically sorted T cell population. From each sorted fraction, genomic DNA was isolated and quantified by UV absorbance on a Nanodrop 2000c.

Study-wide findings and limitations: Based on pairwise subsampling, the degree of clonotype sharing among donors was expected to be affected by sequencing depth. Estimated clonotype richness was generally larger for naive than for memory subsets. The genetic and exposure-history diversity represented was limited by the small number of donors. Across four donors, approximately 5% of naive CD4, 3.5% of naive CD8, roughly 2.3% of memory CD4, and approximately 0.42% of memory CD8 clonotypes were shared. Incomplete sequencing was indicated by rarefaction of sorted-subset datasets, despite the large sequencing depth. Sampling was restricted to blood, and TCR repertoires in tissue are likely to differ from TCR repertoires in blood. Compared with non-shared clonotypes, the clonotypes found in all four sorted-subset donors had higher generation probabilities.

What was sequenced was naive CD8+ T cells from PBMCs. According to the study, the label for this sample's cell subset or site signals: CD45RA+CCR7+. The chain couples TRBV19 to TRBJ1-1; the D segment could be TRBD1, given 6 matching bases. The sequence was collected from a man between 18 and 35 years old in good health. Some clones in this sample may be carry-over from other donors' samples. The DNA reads TGTGCCAGTAGTATTCGGGGGCCCACTGAAGCTTTCTTT. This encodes CASSIRGPTEAFF.